These T cell receptor beta chains were read from a single sample in a study of blood T cell repertoires in COVID-19. The protocol was immunoSEQ multiplex PCR, while the TCRdb copy is restricted to in-frame clones and leaves out a portion. The sample lists roughly 86,000 clones; almost 85% were seen once. Material for sequencing was peripheral blood. The receptors stem from a human donor in a cohort sampled during active COVID-19. Each CDR3 is given with its conserved first and last residue. The D gene is left open where the match is weak. Clone size is not always given. Where it is, it says once, few, many or a class for expanded clones.

CDR3aa: CASSLAVGRGLGSPLHF; CDR3nt: TGTGCCAGCAGCTTAGCGGTCGGCAGGGGGCTCGGGTCACCCCTCCACTTT; v_gene: TRBV7-8; len: 17; abundance: .; j_gene: TRBJ1-6; d_gene: TRBD1
CDR3aa: CASSTTSGLFYEQYF; CDR3nt: TGTGCCAGCAGCACGACTAGCGGACTCTTCTACGAGCAGTACTTC; v_gene: TRBV7-2; len: 15; abundance: once; j_gene: TRBJ2-7; d_gene: TRBD2
CDR3aa: CASSGTGGLRGNTIYF; CDR3nt: TGTGCCAGCAGTGGGACAGGGGGCTTAAGGGGAAACACCATATATTTT; v_gene: TRBV6-1; len: 16; abundance: .; j_gene: TRBJ1-3; d_gene: TRBD1
CDR3aa: CASLDRRNSNQPQHF; CDR3nt: TGTGCCAGCTTGGACAGGAGAAATAGCAATCAGCCCCAGCATTTT; v_gene: TRBV2; len: 15; abundance: .; j_gene: TRBJ1-5; d_gene: TRBD1
CDR3aa: CASHRDRPSYEQYF; CDR3nt: TGTGCCAGCCACAGGGACAGGCCTTCCTACGAGCAGTACTTC; v_gene: TRBV6-1; len: 14; abundance: .; j_gene: TRBJ2-7; d_gene: TRBD1
CDR3aa: CASSLYSNSNQPQHF; CDR3nt: TGTGCCAGCAGTTTGTATTCTAATAGCAATCAGCCCCAGCATTTT; v_gene: TRBV28; len: 15; abundance: .; j_gene: TRBJ1-5; d_gene: .
CDR3aa: CASKTGFRNTEAFF; CDR3nt: TGTGCCAGCAAAACAGGGTTCAGGAACACTGAAGCTTTCTTT; v_gene: TRBV6-5; len: 14; abundance: .; j_gene: TRBJ1-1; d_gene: .
CDR3aa: CASSYYGQGGTYGYTF; CDR3nt: TGTGCCAGCAGTTATTATGGACAGGGGGGGACCTATGGCTACACCTTC; v_gene: TRBV6-5; len: 16; abundance: .; j_gene: TRBJ1-2; d_gene: TRBD1
CDR3aa: CASSIRASGGSSYNEQFF; CDR3nt: TGTGCCAGTAGTATAAGGGCTAGCGGGGGAAGCTCCTACAATGAGCAGTTCTTC; v_gene: TRBV19; len: 18; abundance: .; j_gene: TRBJ2-1; d_gene: TRBD2
CDR3aa: CASSSTATDTQYF; CDR3nt: TGTGCCAGCAGCAGCACAGCCACAGATACGCAGTATTTT; v_gene: TRBV5-4; len: 13; abundance: .; j_gene: TRBJ2-3; d_gene: .
CDR3aa: CASMGTGNTEAFF; CDR3nt: TGTGCCAGCATGGGGACAGGGAACACTGAAGCTTTCTTT; v_gene: TRBV21-1; len: 13; abundance: .; j_gene: TRBJ1-1; d_gene: .
CDR3aa: CSVEKRLGGTYNEQFF; CDR3nt: TGCAGCGTCGAAAAAAGACTAGGTGGGACCTACAATGAGCAGTTCTTC; v_gene: TRBV29-1; len: 16; abundance: .; j_gene: TRBJ2-1; d_gene: .
CDR3aa: CASTRGQPSPLHF; CDR3nt: TGTGCCAGCACCAGGGGTCAACCTTCACCCCTCCACTTT; v_gene: TRBV6-5; len: 13; abundance: .; j_gene: TRBJ1-6; d_gene: .
CDR3aa: CAWSVPGGNTEAFF; CDR3nt: TGTGCCTGGAGTGTCCCAGGGGGGAACACTGAAGCTTTCTTT; v_gene: TRBV30; len: 14; abundance: once; j_gene: TRBJ1-1; d_gene: TRBD1
CDR3aa: CASSGQDYGYTF; CDR3nt: TGTGCCAGCAGCGGGCAGGACTATGGCTACACCTTC; v_gene: TRBV9; len: 12; abundance: .; j_gene: TRBJ1-2; d_gene: .
CDR3aa: CSVDRRGYYGYTF; CDR3nt: TGCAGCGTTGATCGCAGGGGGTACTATGGCTACACCTTC; v_gene: TRBV29-1; len: 13; abundance: few; j_gene: TRBJ1-2; d_gene: TRBD1
CDR3aa: CASSLQGPYEQYF; CDR3nt: TGCGCCAGCAGCTTGCAGGGGCCGTACGAGCAGTACTTC; v_gene: TRBV5-1; len: 13; abundance: .; j_gene: TRBJ2-7; d_gene: .
CDR3aa: CASRRVGTETQYF; CDR3nt: TGTGCCAGCAGACGGGTGGGGACTGAGACCCAGTACTTC; v_gene: TRBV6-5; len: 13; abundance: once; j_gene: TRBJ2-5; d_gene: .
CDR3aa: CASSMLGRVTGELFF; CDR3nt: TGTGCCAGTAGTATGTTGGGCCGTGTCACCGGGGAGCTGTTTTTT; v_gene: TRBV19; len: 15; abundance: .; j_gene: TRBJ2-2; d_gene: .
CDR3aa: CASSSSRDIFNYGYTF; CDR3nt: TGTGCCAGCAGTTCATCCCGGGACATCTTTAACTATGGCTACACCTTC; v_gene: TRBV25-1; len: 16; abundance: .; j_gene: TRBJ1-2; d_gene: .
CDR3aa: CASSTRGGRTDTQYF; CDR3nt: TGTGCCAGCAGCACCCGGGGGGGGCGCACAGATACGCAGTATTTT; v_gene: TRBV7-3; len: 15; abundance: .; j_gene: TRBJ2-3; d_gene: TRBD2
CDR3aa: CASSSTGTSIYEQYF; CDR3nt: TGTGCCAGTAGTTCGACCGGGACTAGCATCTACGAGCAGTACTTC; v_gene: TRBV19; len: 15; abundance: .; j_gene: TRBJ2-7; d_gene: TRBD2
CDR3aa: CASSFGGGTEQYF; CDR3nt: TGTGCCAGCAGCTTCGGGGGAGGTACCGAGCAGTACTTC; v_gene: TRBV5-5; len: 13; abundance: .; j_gene: TRBJ2-7; d_gene: .
CDR3aa: CASSLTGGLTRETQYF; CDR3nt: TGTGCCAGCAGCCTGACAGGGGGCCTCACTCGCGAGACCCAGTACTTC; v_gene: TRBV2; len: 16; abundance: .; j_gene: TRBJ2-5; d_gene: TRBD1
CDR3aa: CASKSGGASEQFF; CDR3nt: TGCGCCAGCAAGAGCGGGGGGGCGAGTGAGCAGTTCTTC; v_gene: TRBV10-2; len: 13; abundance: few; j_gene: TRBJ2-1; d_gene: TRBD2
CDR3aa: CSVPSKRPASGETQYF; CDR3nt: TGCAGCGTTCCCTCAAAGAGGCCCGCCAGTGGAGAGACCCAGTACTTC; v_gene: TRBV29-1; len: 16; abundance: once; j_gene: TRBJ2-5; d_gene: .
CDR3aa: CASSFQGAGEQYF; CDR3nt: TGTGCCAGCAGTTTTCAGGGGGCGGGGGAGCAGTACTTC; v_gene: TRBV27; len: 13; abundance: .; j_gene: TRBJ2-7; d_gene: TRBD1
CDR3aa: CARSASDRNYGYTF; CDR3nt: TGTGCCAGAAGCGCCAGCGACAGGAACTATGGCTACACCTTC; v_gene: TRBV5-3; len: 14; abundance: .; j_gene: TRBJ1-2; d_gene: .
CDR3aa: CASSTGQGASSGANVLTF; CDR3nt: TGTGCCAGCTCGACGGGACAGGGGGCGTCATCTGGGGCCAACGTCCTGACTTTC; v_gene: TRBV18; len: 18; abundance: .; j_gene: TRBJ2-6; d_gene: TRBD1
CDR3aa: CASSLSTDTQYF; CDR3nt: TGTGCCAGCAGCCTATCCACAGATACGCAGTATTTT; v_gene: TRBV14; len: 12; abundance: .; j_gene: TRBJ2-3; d_gene: .
CDR3aa: CASSIDRRLDQPQHF; CDR3nt: TGTGCCAGTAGTATAGATAGGAGGTTAGATCAGCCCCAGCATTTT; v_gene: TRBV19; len: 15; abundance: .; j_gene: TRBJ1-5; d_gene: .
CDR3aa: CASRGAHTDTQYF; CDR3nt: TGTGCCAGCCGGGGGGCGCATACAGATACGCAGTATTTT; v_gene: TRBV6-6; len: 13; abundance: .; j_gene: TRBJ2-3; d_gene: .
CDR3aa: CASSPRTRKGEQYF; CDR3nt: TGTGCCAGCAGCCCCCGGACTAGAAAGGGCGAGCAGTACTTC; v_gene: TRBV7-2; len: 14; abundance: once; j_gene: TRBJ2-7; d_gene: TRBD2
CDR3aa: CASSGQGVSKNIQYF; CDR3nt: TGTGCCAGCAGCGGACAGGGGGTTTCCAAAAACATTCAGTACTTC; v_gene: TRBV6-2/TRBV6-3; len: 15; abundance: once; j_gene: TRBJ2-4; d_gene: TRBD1
CDR3aa: CASSPAGTERKEQYF; CDR3nt: TGTGCCAGCAGCCCGGCAGGGACAGAACGAAAGGAGCAGTACTTC; v_gene: TRBV5-6; len: 15; abundance: .; j_gene: TRBJ2-7; d_gene: TRBD1
CDR3aa: CASSLGEETQYF; CDR3nt: TGTGCCAGCAGCTTAGGAGAAGAGACCCAGTACTTC; v_gene: TRBV7-2; len: 12; abundance: .; j_gene: TRBJ2-5; d_gene: .
CDR3aa: CAWSVGVFNGYTF; CDR3nt: TGTGCCTGGAGTGTAGGGGTTTTCAATGGCTACACCTTC; v_gene: TRBV30; len: 13; abundance: .; j_gene: TRBJ1-2; d_gene: .
CDR3aa: CASYRSRDREKGEQFF; CDR3nt: TGTGCCAGCTACCGGTCCCGGGACAGGGAAAAAGGTGAGCAGTTCTTC; v_gene: TRBV18; len: 16; abundance: .; j_gene: TRBJ2-1; d_gene: TRBD1
CDR3aa: CASSRSNGELFF; CDR3nt: TGTGCCAGCAGTCGGTCTAACGGGGAGCTGTTTTTT; v_gene: TRBV6-4; len: 12; abundance: many; j_gene: TRBJ2-2; d_gene: .
CDR3aa: CASSFWARDRASNQPQHF; CDR3nt: TGTGCCAGCAGTTTTTGGGCCCGGGACAGGGCTAGCAATCAGCCCCAGCATTTT; v_gene: TRBV27; len: 18; abundance: few; j_gene: TRBJ1-5; d_gene: TRBD1